Listed below are T cell receptor beta chains from one sample, sequenced in a study of cytomegalovirus exposure and HLA in healthy donors. Profiling relied on immunoSEQ multiplex PCR, and the TCRdb table lists in-frame clones only, not all of them. The sample carries 200,000 or so clones, 60% to 80% recorded once. Specimen: PBMCs. Receptor source: a man younger than 35 in good health and CMV-seronegative. The conserved cysteine and the conserved F or W are not part of the CDR3 here. Each record gives: V gene, J gene, CDR3 protein.

TRBV4-1	TRBJ2-7	ASSQDRGQGNGEQY
TRBV6-1	TRBJ1-4	ASSRGTGSEKLF
TRBV19	TRBJ1-5	ASSRTYSGIFSNQPQH
TRBV7-2	TRBJ2-7	ASSLGGSKYEQY
TRBV28	TRBJ2-1	ASSSPYRLPYNEQF
TRBV4-2	TRBJ1-2	ASSQVGGGGGYT
TRBV7-8	TRBJ1-3	ASSVHRGSGGNTIY
TRBV11-2	TRBJ2-7	ASSSQGSVPYEQY
TRBV11-1	TRBJ2-5	ASSSTSSGGTQY
TRBV27	TRBJ1-1	ASNHRDKDTEAF
TRBV30	TRBJ2-7	AWRSGTVLEQY
TRBV6-6	TRBJ2-1	ASTAKDRGANEQF
TRBV27	TRBJ2-3	ASSLGTSGKDTQY
TRBV19	TRBJ2-7	ASSIEAAGHRSYEQY